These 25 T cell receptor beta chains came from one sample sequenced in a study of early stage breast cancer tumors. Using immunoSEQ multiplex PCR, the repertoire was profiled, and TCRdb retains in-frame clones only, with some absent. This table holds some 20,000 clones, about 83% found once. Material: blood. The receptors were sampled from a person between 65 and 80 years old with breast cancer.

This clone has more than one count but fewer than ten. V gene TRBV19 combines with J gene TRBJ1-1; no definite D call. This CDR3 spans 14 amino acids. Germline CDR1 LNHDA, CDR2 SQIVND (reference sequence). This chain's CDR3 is CATRFERGIPEAFF. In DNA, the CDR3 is TGTGCGACCAGGTTCGAACGAGGGATCCCTGAAGCTTTCTTT.

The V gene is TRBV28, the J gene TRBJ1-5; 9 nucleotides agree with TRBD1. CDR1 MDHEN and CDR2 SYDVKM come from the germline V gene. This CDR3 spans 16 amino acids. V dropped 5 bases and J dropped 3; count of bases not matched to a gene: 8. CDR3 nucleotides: TGTGCCAGCAGTCCCCCCGGGGACAGGGACAATCAGCCCCAGCATTTT. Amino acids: CASSPPGDRDNQPQHF. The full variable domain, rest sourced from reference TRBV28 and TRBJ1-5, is DVKVTQSSRYLVKRTGEKVFLECVQDMDHENMFWYRQDPGLGLRLIYFSYDVKMKEKGDIPEGYSVSREKKERFSLILESASTNQTSMYLCASSPPGDRDNQPQHFGDGTRLSIL.

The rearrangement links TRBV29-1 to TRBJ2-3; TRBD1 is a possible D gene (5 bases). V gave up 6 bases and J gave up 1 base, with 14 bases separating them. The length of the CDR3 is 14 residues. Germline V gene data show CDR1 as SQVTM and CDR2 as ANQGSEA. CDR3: CSVDHPQGTDTQYF. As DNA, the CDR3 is TGCAGCGTCGACCACCCACAGGGCACAGATACGCAGTATTTT.

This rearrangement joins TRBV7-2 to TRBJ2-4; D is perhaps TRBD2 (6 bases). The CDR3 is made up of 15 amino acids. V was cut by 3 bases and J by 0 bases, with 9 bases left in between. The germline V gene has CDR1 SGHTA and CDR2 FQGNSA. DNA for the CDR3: TGTGCCAGCAGCTTCCACGGGGGAGCCAAAAACATTCAGTACTTC. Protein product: CASSFHGGAKNIQYF.

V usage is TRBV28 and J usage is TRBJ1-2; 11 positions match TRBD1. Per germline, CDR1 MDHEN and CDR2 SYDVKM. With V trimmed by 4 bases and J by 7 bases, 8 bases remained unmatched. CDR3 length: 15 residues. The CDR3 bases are TGTGCCAGCAGTTCACCTGGACAGGGGGCGGTTGGCTACACCTTC. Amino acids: CASSSPGQGAVGYTF.

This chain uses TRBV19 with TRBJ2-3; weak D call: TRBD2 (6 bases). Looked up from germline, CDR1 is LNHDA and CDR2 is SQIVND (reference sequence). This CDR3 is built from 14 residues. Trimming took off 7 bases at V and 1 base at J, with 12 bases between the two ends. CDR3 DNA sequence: TGTGCCAGTAATTGGGACTTGGGCACAGATACGCAGTATTTT. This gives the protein CASNWDLGTDTQYF.

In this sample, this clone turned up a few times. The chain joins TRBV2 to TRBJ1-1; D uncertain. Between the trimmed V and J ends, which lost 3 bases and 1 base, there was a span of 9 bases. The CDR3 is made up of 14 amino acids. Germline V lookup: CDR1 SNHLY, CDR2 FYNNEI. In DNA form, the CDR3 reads TGTGCCAGCAGTGAGTCCGGGAGGAACACTGAAGCTTTCTTT. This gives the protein CASSESGRNTEAFF.

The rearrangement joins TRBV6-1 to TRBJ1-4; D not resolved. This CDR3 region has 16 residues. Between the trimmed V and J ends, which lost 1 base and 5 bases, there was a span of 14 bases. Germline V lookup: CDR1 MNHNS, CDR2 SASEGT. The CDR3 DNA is TGTGCCAGCAGTGAAGGTTCTGCAGGCGGGAATGAAAAACTGTTTTTT. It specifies CASSEGSAGGNEKLFF.

CDR3 protein: CASSPRGVRAPGELFF. The DNA of the CDR3 is TGTGCCAGCAGCCCACGCGGCGTCAGGGCCCCCGGGGAGCTGTTTTTT. The chain has TRBV14 and TRBJ2-2; TRBD1 is a possible D gene (5 bases). Trimming stripped 4 bases from V and 6 bases from J, with 18 bases between. The CDR3 spans 16 residues. Germline V gene sequence: CDR1 SGHDN, CDR2 FVKESK.

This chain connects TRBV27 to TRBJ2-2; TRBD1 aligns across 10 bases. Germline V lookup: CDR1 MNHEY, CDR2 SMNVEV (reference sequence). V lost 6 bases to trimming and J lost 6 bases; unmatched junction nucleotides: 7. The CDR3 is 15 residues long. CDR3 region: CASRPSGQGAGELFF. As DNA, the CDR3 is TGTGCCAGCAGGCCCTCCGGACAGGGGGCCGGGGAGCTGTTTTTT.

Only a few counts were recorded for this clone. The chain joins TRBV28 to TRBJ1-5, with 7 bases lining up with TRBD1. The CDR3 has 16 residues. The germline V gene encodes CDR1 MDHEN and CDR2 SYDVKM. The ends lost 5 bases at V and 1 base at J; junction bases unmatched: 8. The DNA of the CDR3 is TGTGCCAGCAGTCAAGACAGGGTAAAAAGCAATCAGCCCCAGCATTTT. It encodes CASSQDRVKSNQPQHF.

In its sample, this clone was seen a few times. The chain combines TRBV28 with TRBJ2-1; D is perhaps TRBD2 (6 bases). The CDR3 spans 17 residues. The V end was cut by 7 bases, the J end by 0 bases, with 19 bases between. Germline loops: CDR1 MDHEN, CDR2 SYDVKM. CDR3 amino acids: CASTSAGTPSSYNEQFF. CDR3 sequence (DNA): TGTGCCAGCACCTCAGCCGGGACTCCTAGCTCCTACAATGAGCAGTTCTTC.

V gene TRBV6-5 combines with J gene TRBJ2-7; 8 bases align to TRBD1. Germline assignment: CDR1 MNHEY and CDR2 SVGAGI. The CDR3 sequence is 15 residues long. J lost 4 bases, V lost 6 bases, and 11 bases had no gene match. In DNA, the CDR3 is TGTGCCAGCAGCCCCGAAACAGGGGGGCCTTACGAGCAGTACTTC. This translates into CASSPETGGPYEQYF.

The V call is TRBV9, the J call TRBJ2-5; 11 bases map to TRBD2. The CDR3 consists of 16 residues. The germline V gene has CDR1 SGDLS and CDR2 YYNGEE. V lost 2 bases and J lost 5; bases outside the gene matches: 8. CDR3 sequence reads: CASSVRLAGGVETQYF. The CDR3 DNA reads TGTGCCAGCAGCGTTCGGCTAGCGGGGGGAGTCGAGACCCAGTACTTC.

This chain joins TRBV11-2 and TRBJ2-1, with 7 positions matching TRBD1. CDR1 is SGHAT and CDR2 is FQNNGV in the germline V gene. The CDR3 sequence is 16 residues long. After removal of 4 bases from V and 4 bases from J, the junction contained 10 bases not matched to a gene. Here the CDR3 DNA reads TGTGCCAGCAGCTCGTATTACCGGGACAGTTACAATGAGCAGTTCTTC. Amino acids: CASSSYYRDSYNEQFF.

The CDR3 region is CASSSNVGAGNYGYTF. The CDR3, as DNA: TGCGCCAGCAGCTCTAACGTGGGGGCCGGGAACTATGGCTACACCTTC. The V call is TRBV5-1, the J call TRBJ1-2; perhaps TRBD1 as D (6 bases). Trimming removed 3 bases at V and 2 bases at J, with 17 bases between. The CDR3 is 16 amino acids. CDR1 and CDR2 (germline): SGHRS, YFSETQ. Full variable domain (outside the CDR3, taken from reference TRBV5-1 and TRBJ1-2): KAGVTQTPRYLIKTRGQQVTLSCSPISGHRSVSWYQQTPGQGLQFLFEYFSETQRNKGNFPGRFSGRQFSNSRSEMNVSTLELGDSALYLCASSSNVGAGNYGYTFGSGTRLTVV.

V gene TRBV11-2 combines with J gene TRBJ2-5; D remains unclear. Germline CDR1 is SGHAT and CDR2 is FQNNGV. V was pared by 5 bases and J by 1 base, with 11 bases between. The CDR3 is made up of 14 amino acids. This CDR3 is CASSLERGQETQYF. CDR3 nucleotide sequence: TGTGCCAGCAGCCTCGAGCGAGGCCAAGAGACCCAGTACTTC.

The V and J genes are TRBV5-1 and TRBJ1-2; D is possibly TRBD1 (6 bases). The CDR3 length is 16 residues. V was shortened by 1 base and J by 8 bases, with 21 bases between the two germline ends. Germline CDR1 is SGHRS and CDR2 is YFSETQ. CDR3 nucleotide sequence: TGCGCCAGCAGCTTGACAGGGTTCCCAATAAATTCGGGCTACACCTTC. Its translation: CASSLTGFPINSGYTF.

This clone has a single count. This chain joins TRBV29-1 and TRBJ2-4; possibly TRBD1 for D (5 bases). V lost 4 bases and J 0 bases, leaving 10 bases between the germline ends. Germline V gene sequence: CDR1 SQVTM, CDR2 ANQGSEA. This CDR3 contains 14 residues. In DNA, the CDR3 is TGCAGCGTTGCAGGGTCCCTAGCCAAAAACATTCAGTACTTC. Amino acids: CSVAGSLAKNIQYF.

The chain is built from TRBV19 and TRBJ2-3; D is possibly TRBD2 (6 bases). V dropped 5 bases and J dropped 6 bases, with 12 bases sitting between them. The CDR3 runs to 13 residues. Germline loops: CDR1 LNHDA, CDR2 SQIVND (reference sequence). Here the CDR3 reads CASSGWGVDTQYF. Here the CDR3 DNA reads TGTGCCAGTAGTGGCTGGGGGGTGGATACGCAGTATTTT.

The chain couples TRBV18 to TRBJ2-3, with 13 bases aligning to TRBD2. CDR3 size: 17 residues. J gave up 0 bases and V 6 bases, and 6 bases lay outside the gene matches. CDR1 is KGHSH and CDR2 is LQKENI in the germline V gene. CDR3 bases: TGTGCCAGCTCCCCCGAACTAGCGGGGGGGAGCACAGATACGCAGTATTTT. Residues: CASSPELAGGSTDTQYF.

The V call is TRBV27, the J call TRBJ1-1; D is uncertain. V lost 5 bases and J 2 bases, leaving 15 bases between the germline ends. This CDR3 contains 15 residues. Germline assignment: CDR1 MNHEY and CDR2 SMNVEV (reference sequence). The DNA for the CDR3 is TGTGCCAGCAGTCCGACGACAAACCAAAACACTGAAGCTTTCTTT. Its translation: CASSPTTNQNTEAFF.

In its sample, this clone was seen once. CDR3 nucleotides: TGCGCCAGCAGCTTATCTATGAACACTGAAGCTTTCTTT. This translates into CASSLSMNTEAFF. The chain links TRBV5-1 to TRBJ1-1; no clear D. The CDR3 runs to 13 residues. V lost 2 bases and J 0 bases, leaving 5 bases between the germline ends. The germline V gene has CDR1 SGHRS and CDR2 YFSETQ.

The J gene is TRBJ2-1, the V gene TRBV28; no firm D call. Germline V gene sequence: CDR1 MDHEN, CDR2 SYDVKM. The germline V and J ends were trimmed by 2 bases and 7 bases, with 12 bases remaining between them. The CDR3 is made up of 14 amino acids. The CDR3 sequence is CASSLTPPGNEQFF. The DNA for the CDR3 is TGTGCCAGCAGTTTAACCCCGCCGGGTAATGAGCAGTTCTTC.

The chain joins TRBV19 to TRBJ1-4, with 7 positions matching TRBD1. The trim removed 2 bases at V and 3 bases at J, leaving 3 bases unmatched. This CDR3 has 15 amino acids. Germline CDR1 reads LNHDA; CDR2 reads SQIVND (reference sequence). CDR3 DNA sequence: TGTGCCAGTAGTATACAGGGGACAGCTAATGAAAAACTGTTTTTT. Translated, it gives CASSIQGTANEKLFF.